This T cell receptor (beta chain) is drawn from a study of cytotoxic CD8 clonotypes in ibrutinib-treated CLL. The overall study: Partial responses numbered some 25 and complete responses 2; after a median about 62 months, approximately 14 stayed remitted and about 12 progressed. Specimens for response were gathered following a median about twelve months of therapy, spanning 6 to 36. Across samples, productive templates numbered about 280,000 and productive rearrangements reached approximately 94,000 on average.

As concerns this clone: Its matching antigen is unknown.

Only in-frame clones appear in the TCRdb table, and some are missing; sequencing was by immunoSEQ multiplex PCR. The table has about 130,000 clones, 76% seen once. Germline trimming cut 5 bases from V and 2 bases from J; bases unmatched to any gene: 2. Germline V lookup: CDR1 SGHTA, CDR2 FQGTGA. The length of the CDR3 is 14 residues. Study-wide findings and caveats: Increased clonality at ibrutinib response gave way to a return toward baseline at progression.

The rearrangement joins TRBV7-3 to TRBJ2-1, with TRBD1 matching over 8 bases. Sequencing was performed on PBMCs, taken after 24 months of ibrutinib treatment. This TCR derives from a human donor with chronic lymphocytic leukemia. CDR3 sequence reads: CASSPDRAYNEQFF. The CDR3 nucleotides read TGTGCCAGCAGCCCGGACAGGGCCTACAATGAGCAGTTCTTC.